A selection of T cell receptor beta chains follows, all from one sample in a study of cytomegalovirus exposure and HLA in healthy donors. The method was immunoSEQ multiplex PCR; TCRdb's version includes in-frame clones alone and lacks a portion of them. Of 120,000 or so clones listed, 88% are singletons. Sequencing input: PBMCs. The receptors come from a young man in good health and CMV-seronegative. Both conserved end residues are part of each CDR3. D genes are given only for firm matches. Rows may omit the clone size; those that give it use once, few, many or a size class.

size: -
J: TRBJ1-1
V: TRBV6-6
D: TRBD1
DNA: TGTGCCAGCACTGAGGACAGGGCTTGGACTGAAGCTTTCTTT
CDR3: CASTEDRAWTEAFF

size: -
J: TRBJ2-7
V: TRBV4-1
D: -
DNA: TGCGCCAGCAGCCAAGTACTGACTGGAACCTACGAGCAGTACTTC
CDR3: CASSQVLTGTYEQYF

size: -
J: TRBJ2-1
V: TRBV10-3
D: TRBD1
DNA: TGTGCCATCGGTTTCCCCCAGGGGGCAACGCCGCGGGAATATAGTAGCACTAATGAGCAGTTCTTC
CDR3: CAIGFPQGATPREYSSTNEQFF

size: -
J: TRBJ2-3
V: TRBV4-3
D: -
DNA: TGCGCCAGCAAAGAGTCTAGCACAGATACGCAGTATTTT
CDR3: CASKESSTDTQYF

size: -
J: TRBJ2-2
V: TRBV25-1
D: -
DNA: TGTGCCAGCAGTGTGTCCGCGAACACCGGGGAGCTGTTTTTT
CDR3: CASSVSANTGELFF

size: -
J: TRBJ1-2
V: TRBV6-1
D: TRBD1
DNA: TGTGCCAGCAGTGGGGGACAGGGTTATGGCTACACCTTC
CDR3: CASSGGQGYGYTF

size: -
J: TRBJ2-7
V: TRBV7-2
D: TRBD2
DNA: TGTGCCAGCAGCTTAACTAGCGGGAGGGAGCAGTACTTC
CDR3: CASSLTSGREQYF

size: -
J: TRBJ2-2
V: TRBV11-2
D: -
DNA: TGTGCCAGCAGCTTCCGGACACTACTCACCGGGGAGCTGTTTTTT
CDR3: CASSFRTLLTGELFF

size: -
J: TRBJ2-7
V: TRBV5-1
D: -
DNA: TGCGCCAGCAGTATGGCCCCTGAACAGGGCGAGCAGTACTTC
CDR3: CASSMAPEQGEQYF

size: -
J: TRBJ2-5
V: TRBV30
D: TRBD2
DNA: TGTGCCTGGAGTGTCCCCGTGGGCGGGAGTGAGACCCAGTACTTC
CDR3: CAWSVPVGGSETQYF

size: -
J: TRBJ1-2
V: TRBV11-2
D: -
DNA: TGTGCCAGCAGCCTACCTGGGACTCCTAAGGGTATCGGCTACACCTTC
CDR3: CASSLPGTPKGIGYTF

size: -
J: TRBJ2-3
V: TRBV29-1
D: -
DNA: TGCAGCGTTGCATCGGGGGTTGGGACAGATACGCAGTATTTT
CDR3: CSVASGVGTDTQYF

size: -
J: TRBJ1-4
V: TRBV27
D: -
DNA: TGTGCCAGCAGTTTAATAGGGGGAGCTAATGAAAAACTGTTTTTT
CDR3: CASSLIGGANEKLFF

size: -
J: TRBJ2-1
V: TRBV18
D: -
DNA: TGTGCCAGCTCACTCAATCGAGAGAGCTCCTACAATGAGCAGTTCTTC
CDR3: CASSLNRESSYNEQFF

size: -
J: TRBJ1-1
V: TRBV4-3
D: -
DNA: TGCGCCAGCAGCCAAGATCGGTCAGGGGCTGAAGCTTTCTTT
CDR3: CASSQDRSGAEAFF

size: -
J: TRBJ2-1
V: TRBV7-9
D: -
DNA: TGTGCCAGCAGCCCGGGACTCCCATACAATGAGCAGTTCTTC
CDR3: CASSPGLPYNEQFF

size: -
J: TRBJ2-3
V: TRBV7-6
D: TRBD2
DNA: TGTGCCAGCAGCACTAGCGTGGAAACATGGGATACGCAGTATTTT
CDR3: CASSTSVETWDTQYF

size: -
J: TRBJ2-1
V: TRBV29-1
D: TRBD2
DNA: TGCAGCGTTCTCTTAGCGGGCGACGAGCAGTTCTTC
CDR3: CSVLLAGDEQFF

size: few
J: TRBJ2-5
V: TRBV5-1
D: -
DNA: TGCGCCAGCAGCTTGGGTAGGGGTACGACCCAGTACTTC
CDR3: CASSLGRGTTQYF

size: -
J: TRBJ1-1
V: TRBV15
D: TRBD1
DNA: TGTGCCACCAGCCGATACAGGGGGAACACTGAAGCTTTCTTT
CDR3: CATSRYRGNTEAFF

size: -
J: TRBJ2-7
V: TRBV19
D: -
DNA: TGTGCCAGTAGTATTTTCGGCAGTCTAGCTGGATCCTACGAGCAGTACTTC
CDR3: CASSIFGSLAGSYEQYF

size: -
J: TRBJ2-3
V: TRBV5-1
D: TRBD2
DNA: TGCGCCAGCAGCGAGTTAGCGGGAGCCACAGATACGCAGTATTTT
CDR3: CASSELAGATDTQYF

size: -
J: TRBJ2-2
V: TRBV10-3
D: -
DNA: TGTGCCATCAGTGACAGTACAGCAGGGAACACCGGGGAGCTGTTTTTT
CDR3: CAISDSTAGNTGELFF

size: -
J: TRBJ1-4
V: TRBV7-8
D: TRBD1
DNA: TGTGCCAGCAGCCCAAGCGCCGGGACAGGGAATGAAAAACTGTTTTTT
CDR3: CASSPSAGTGNEKLFF

size: -
J: TRBJ2-1
V: TRBV10-1
D: -
DNA: TGCGCCAGCAGTGAGTTGGGGGCCTCCTACAATGAGCAGTTCTTC
CDR3: CASSELGASYNEQFF

size: -
J: TRBJ2-7
V: TRBV10-3
D: TRBD1
DNA: TGTGCCCTCCGTCAGGACAGGGGCTACGAGCAGTACTTC
CDR3: CALRQDRGYEQYF

size: -
J: TRBJ1-3
V: TRBV18
D: -
DNA: TGTGCCAGCTCACCAATTCGGGAGGAAGCTGGAAACACCATATATTTT
CDR3: CASSPIREEAGNTIYF

size: once
J: TRBJ2-3
V: TRBV29-1
D: -
DNA: TGCAGCGTTATCCCCCAGACAGCCCGCACAGATACGCAGTATTTT
CDR3: CSVIPQTARTDTQYF

size: few
J: TRBJ1-2
V: TRBV9
D: -
DNA: TGTGCCAGCAGCGGAACGAGCTTTAACTATGGCTACACCTTC
CDR3: CASSGTSFNYGYTF

size: -
J: TRBJ2-7
V: TRBV29-1
D: TRBD2
DNA: TGCAGCGTTGAAATGTGGGAGGGCCTGACCGAGCAGTACTTC
CDR3: CSVEMWEGLTEQYF